This TCR beta chain stems from a study of blood T cells in healthy people across ages. At the level of the study: About one barcoded TCR beta cDNA was captured per two T cells. Whole-study results and caveats: Not knowing donor CMV status may have confounded expanded clonotype changes. As age increased, TCR beta diversity per million T cells fell in a roughly linear fashion.

Germline V CDR1 and CDR2: DFQATT, SNEGSKA (reference sequence). This CDR3 has 15 residues. Trimming pared 0 bases from V and 5 bases from J, leaving 16 bases between. Then a second PCR, running roughly 7 to 11 cycles, was carried out with a sample-barcoded 5' primer and a J-beta primer mix. Each CDR3 protein is one row after TCRdb ran MiXCR on the 5' RACE reads. The table records about 2 million distinct CDR3 sequences, 49% of them present only once. Each donor had roughly 10 milliliters of peripheral blood drawn. This clonotype has just a few counts. The antigen remains undetermined. The source material was blood. The V call is TRBV20-1, the J call TRBJ2-5, with a weak D call TRBD2 (6 bases). This sequence originates from a woman between 40 and 55 years old in good health. DNA for the CDR3: TGCAGTGCTAGAGATCGGGGGTCGGGTACGGAGACCCAGTACTTC. This encodes CSARDRGSGTETQYF.